These T cell receptor beta chains were read from a single sample in a study of PD-1 blockade in classical Hodgkin lymphoma. Only in-frame clones appear in the TCRdb table, and some are missing; sequencing was by immunoSEQ multiplex PCR. The table includes just under 45,000 clones, under 75% detected once. The source was peripheral blood mononuclear cells (PBMCs), collected before the second cycle of nivolumab. The receptors come from a human donor with classical Hodgkin lymphoma. The CDR3 runs from the conserved cysteine through the conserved F or W. D genes are given only for firm matches. Clone sizes are given selectively: once, few, many, or a class where the clone is expanded.

J gene: TRBJ2-3; V gene: TRBV4-3; D gene: TRBD1; clone size: .; CDR3 DNA: TGCGCCAGCAGCCAAATACAGGGGAGCACAGATACGCAGTATTTT; CDR3 protein: CASSQIQGSTDTQYF
J gene: TRBJ1-5; V gene: TRBV30; D gene: .; clone size: once; CDR3 DNA: TGTGCCTGGAGTGCCCAGGGTCAGCCCCAGCATTTT; CDR3 protein: CAWSAQGQPQHF
J gene: TRBJ2-2; V gene: TRBV9; D gene: .; clone size: .; CDR3 DNA: TGTGCCAGCAGACACCCCCGGGACACTGTTAACACCGGGGAGCTGTTTTTT; CDR3 protein: CASRHPRDTVNTGELFF
J gene: TRBJ1-1; V gene: TRBV30; D gene: .; clone size: few; CDR3 DNA: TGTGCCTGGAGTGGAGATAGAATTGAAGCTTTCTTT; CDR3 protein: CAWSGDRIEAFF
J gene: TRBJ1-5; V gene: TRBV2; D gene: TRBD1; clone size: .; CDR3 DNA: TGTGCCAGCAGACGACAGGGAGGGGAGTATAGCAATCAGCCCCAGCATTTT; CDR3 protein: CASRRQGGEYSNQPQHF
J gene: TRBJ2-7; V gene: TRBV9; D gene: TRBD2; clone size: few; CDR3 DNA: TGTGCCAGCAGCGTAGGCGCGGGAGTCAGCGAGCAGTACTTC; CDR3 protein: CASSVGAGVSEQYF
J gene: TRBJ2-7; V gene: TRBV19; D gene: .; clone size: .; CDR3 DNA: TGTGCCAGTAGTCCCCCGGGGGTGGGGGACCGAGTCTACGAGCAGTACTTC; CDR3 protein: CASSPPGVGDRVYEQYF
J gene: TRBJ2-3; V gene: TRBV4-3; D gene: .; clone size: once; CDR3 DNA: TGCGCCAGCAGCCAAGCGGCTAGCACAGATACGCAGTATTTT; CDR3 protein: CASSQAASTDTQYF
J gene: TRBJ2-1; V gene: TRBV7-2; D gene: .; clone size: .; CDR3 DNA: TGTGCCAGCACGGGCGGTTACAATGAGCAGTTCTTC; CDR3 protein: CASTGGYNEQFF
J gene: TRBJ1-1; V gene: TRBV28; D gene: .; clone size: .; CDR3 DNA: TGTGCCAGCAGTCCTCAAACCCTCCGGGACGTACGAATGAACACTGAAGCTTTCTTT; CDR3 protein: CASSPQTLRDVRMNTEAFF
J gene: TRBJ2-7; V gene: TRBV19; D gene: .; clone size: .; CDR3 DNA: TGTGCCAGTAGTTCCCGGGGGGACAGTTTATACGAGCAGTACTTC; CDR3 protein: CASSSRGDSLYEQYF
J gene: TRBJ2-3; V gene: TRBV7-9; D gene: .; clone size: few; CDR3 DNA: TGTGCCAGCAGCCCTCCCCCCAGGGTTGGAGATACGCAGTATTTT; CDR3 protein: CASSPPPRVGDTQYF
J gene: TRBJ2-2; V gene: TRBV7-6; D gene: TRBD2; clone size: .; CDR3 DNA: TGTGCCAGCAGCTTAAATCCTAGCGGGAGTATACGCACCGGGGAGCTGTTTTTT; CDR3 protein: CASSLNPSGSIRTGELFF
J gene: TRBJ2-3; V gene: TRBV15; D gene: TRBD2; clone size: .; CDR3 DNA: TGTGCCACCAGCACCGGGACTAGCGGGGGAACTAGCACAGATACGCAGTATTTT; CDR3 protein: CATSTGTSGGTSTDTQYF
J gene: TRBJ2-3; V gene: TRBV2; D gene: .; clone size: .; CDR3 DNA: TGTGCCAGCAGTCCCCACGACCGGGCCCTCTACACAGATACGCAGTATTTT; CDR3 protein: CASSPHDRALYTDTQYF
J gene: TRBJ2-5; V gene: TRBV25-1; D gene: .; clone size: .; CDR3 DNA: TGTGCCAGCGAGACACAGGGATACCCGGAGACCCAGTACTTC; CDR3 protein: CASETQGYPETQYF
J gene: TRBJ2-3; V gene: TRBV19; D gene: .; clone size: .; CDR3 DNA: TGTGCCAGTAGTATCAGGGTAGACGGAGATACGCAGTATTTT; CDR3 protein: CASSIRVDGDTQYF
J gene: TRBJ2-5; V gene: TRBV4-1; D gene: TRBD2; clone size: .; CDR3 DNA: TGCGCCAGCAGCCTTCTAGCGGGAGCGATCCAAGAGACCCAGTACTTC; CDR3 protein: CASSLLAGAIQETQYF
J gene: TRBJ1-1; V gene: TRBV7-6; D gene: .; clone size: .; CDR3 DNA: TGTGCCAGCAGCCAGAGGGGACGACAGAACACTGAAGCTTTCTTT; CDR3 protein: CASSQRGRQNTEAFF
J gene: TRBJ2-3; V gene: TRBV25-1; D gene: .; clone size: .; CDR3 DNA: TGTGCCACCGGGACAACTAGCACAGATACGCAGTATTTT; CDR3 protein: CATGTTSTDTQYF
J gene: TRBJ1-2; V gene: TRBV6-5; D gene: TRBD1; clone size: few; CDR3 DNA: TGTGCCAGCAGTTGGGGGACAGGGAATGGCTACACCTTC; CDR3 protein: CASSWGTGNGYTF
J gene: TRBJ2-3; V gene: TRBV27; D gene: .; clone size: .; CDR3 DNA: TGTGCCAGCAACCTAGGGGGGGCGGTAGATACGCAGTATTTT; CDR3 protein: CASNLGGAVDTQYF
J gene: TRBJ1-2; V gene: TRBV19; D gene: .; clone size: .; CDR3 DNA: TGTGCCAGTAGTATACTCGACAGAGACTATGGCTACACCTTC; CDR3 protein: CASSILDRDYGYTF
J gene: TRBJ2-3; V gene: TRBV7-7; D gene: TRBD2; clone size: .; CDR3 DNA: TGTGCCAGCAGCCCCCTCATCTTAGAGGGAGGGGATACGCAGTATTTT; CDR3 protein: CASSPLILEGGDTQYF
J gene: TRBJ2-1; V gene: TRBV15; D gene: .; clone size: .; CDR3 DNA: TGTGCCACCAGCAGAGGGGCTGACAGGCCGGGCGATGAGCAGTTCTTC; CDR3 protein: CATSRGADRPGDEQFF
J gene: TRBJ1-3; V gene: TRBV30; D gene: .; clone size: .; CDR3 DNA: TGTGCCTGGAGGACAGGTTACGGGGCAAGCCACTCTGGAAACACCATATATTTT; CDR3 protein: CAWRTGYGASHSGNTIYF
J gene: TRBJ1-2; V gene: TRBV25-1; D gene: .; clone size: once; CDR3 DNA: TGTGCCAGCACCCAGGGGTCGACAGGCAACTATGGCTACACCTTC; CDR3 protein: CASTQGSTGNYGYTF
J gene: TRBJ2-5; V gene: TRBV7-2; D gene: .; clone size: few; CDR3 DNA: TGTGCCAGCAGCTTAGTCCCCGCGAGACACCCCCCAGAGACCCAGTACTTC; CDR3 protein: CASSLVPARHPPETQYF
J gene: TRBJ1-2; V gene: TRBV27; D gene: .; clone size: .; CDR3 DNA: TGTGCCGCCTGGGGACGGGAACCGTCTAACTATGGCTACACCTTC; CDR3 protein: CAAWGREPSNYGYTF
J gene: TRBJ1-5; V gene: TRBV16; D gene: .; clone size: few; CDR3 DNA: TGTGCCAGCAGCCAATCAATGGCGGGCGGTCAGCCCCAGCATTTT; CDR3 protein: CASSQSMAGGQPQHF
J gene: TRBJ2-5; V gene: TRBV2; D gene: .; clone size: .; CDR3 DNA: TGTGCCAGCAGGCAGGGACTGCCCGCGTCGGAGACCCAGTACTTC; CDR3 protein: CASRQGLPASETQYF
J gene: TRBJ2-5; V gene: TRBV15; D gene: TRBD1; clone size: .; CDR3 DNA: TGTGCCACCAGCAGAGATAGACAGGGCGCGGAGACCCAGTACTTC; CDR3 protein: CATSRDRQGAETQYF
J gene: TRBJ2-2; V gene: TRBV19; D gene: TRBD1; clone size: .; CDR3 DNA: TGTGCCAGTTGCCGGGACAGGGTCGCCGGGGAGCTGTTTTTT; CDR3 protein: CASCRDRVAGELFF
J gene: TRBJ2-2; V gene: TRBV5-8; D gene: TRBD1; clone size: .; CDR3 DNA: TGTGCCAGCAGCGCCCTAAGTTGGGACAGGGAAAACACCGGGGAGCTGTTTTTT; CDR3 protein: CASSALSWDRENTGELFF
J gene: TRBJ1-1; V gene: TRBV9; D gene: .; clone size: .; CDR3 DNA: TGTGCCAGCAGCCTAAACGATCCCGGATCGAACACTGAAGCTTTCTTT; CDR3 protein: CASSLNDPGSNTEAFF
J gene: TRBJ2-2; V gene: TRBV4-3; D gene: TRBD2; clone size: .; CDR3 DNA: TGCGCCAGCAGCCAAGTACTAGCGGGATCTGGCGGGGAGCTGTTTTTT; CDR3 protein: CASSQVLAGSGGELFF
J gene: TRBJ1-5; V gene: TRBV27; D gene: .; clone size: .; CDR3 DNA: TGTGCCAGCAGTCTGGGGCGCCTCAATCAGCCCCAGCATTTT; CDR3 protein: CASSLGRLNQPQHF
J gene: TRBJ2-1; V gene: TRBV5-6; D gene: TRBD2; clone size: .; CDR3 DNA: TGTGCCAGCAGTTCCCAAGCGGGGGCCGGGAATGAGCAGTTCTTC; CDR3 protein: CASSSQAGAGNEQFF
J gene: TRBJ2-7; V gene: TRBV11-3; D gene: TRBD1; clone size: once; CDR3 DNA: TGTGCCAGCGGGACAGACAACTACGAGCAGTACTTC; CDR3 protein: CASGTDNYEQYF
J gene: TRBJ1-6; V gene: TRBV5-6; D gene: .; clone size: .; CDR3 DNA: TGTGCCAGCAGCCCCATAAACTCACCCCTCCACTTT; CDR3 protein: CASSPINSPLHF
J gene: TRBJ2-5; V gene: TRBV5-5; D gene: .; clone size: .; CDR3 DNA: TGTGCCAGCAGCTTGGAGACTATGGGGGGGGCCGCTACGGAGACCCAGTACTTC; CDR3 protein: CASSLETMGGAATETQYF
J gene: TRBJ1-2; V gene: TRBV15; D gene: .; clone size: .; CDR3 DNA: TGTGCCACCAGCAGGCACGACTCCGGGGGAGCCGCGTATGGCTACACCTTC; CDR3 protein: CATSRHDSGGAAYGYTF
J gene: TRBJ1-1; V gene: TRBV28; D gene: .; clone size: medium-sized; CDR3 DNA: TGTGCCAGCAGTTTAGGAGAAAACACTGAAGCTTTCTTT; CDR3 protein: CASSLGENTEAFF
J gene: TRBJ1-4; V gene: TRBV7-3; D gene: .; clone size: .; CDR3 DNA: TGTGCCAGCAGCCGGGACGGATTCAACTATGAAAAACTGTTTTTT; CDR3 protein: CASSRDGFNYEKLFF
J gene: TRBJ2-1; V gene: TRBV15; D gene: TRBD2; clone size: .; CDR3 DNA: TGTGCCACCAGCAGAGATCTGGGGGCGGGGGGGCCCGGCAATGAGCAGTTCTTC; CDR3 protein: CATSRDLGAGGPGNEQFF
J gene: TRBJ1-2; V gene: TRBV6-5; D gene: .; clone size: few; CDR3 DNA: TGTGCCAGCAGTTACTCGGGCAGCTTGAGAGGCTACACCTTC; CDR3 protein: CASSYSGSLRGYTF
J gene: TRBJ2-1; V gene: TRBV6-1; D gene: .; clone size: .; CDR3 DNA: TGTGCCAGCCTCGACAGTTACAATGAGCAGTTCTTC; CDR3 protein: CASLDSYNEQFF
J gene: TRBJ2-7; V gene: TRBV6-5; D gene: .; clone size: .; CDR3 DNA: TGTGCCAGCAGTCCCGGACCGACGCCCACCTACGAGCAGTACTTC; CDR3 protein: CASSPGPTPTYEQYF
J gene: TRBJ1-2; V gene: TRBV18; D gene: .; clone size: .; CDR3 DNA: TGTGCCAGCTCACCACTAAGCAAGCAGCTGTCGTTCTATGGCTACACCTTC; CDR3 protein: CASSPLSKQLSFYGYTF
J gene: TRBJ2-7; V gene: TRBV27; D gene: .; clone size: medium-sized; CDR3 DNA: TGTGCCAGCGGATTACAACACTCTTCCGGGATGCAGTACTTC; CDR3 protein: CASGLQHSSGMQYF
J gene: TRBJ1-2; V gene: TRBV5-1; D gene: .; clone size: .; CDR3 DNA: TGCGCCAGCAGTTTTACTGATGGACGGTCTGGCTACACCTTC; CDR3 protein: CASSFTDGRSGYTF
J gene: TRBJ1-4; V gene: TRBV4-3; D gene: .; clone size: .; CDR3 DNA: TGCGCCAGCAGCCAAGAGGCCCAAAAACTGTTTTTT; CDR3 protein: CASSQEAQKLFF
J gene: TRBJ1-4; V gene: TRBV7-9; D gene: .; clone size: .; CDR3 DNA: TGTGCCAGCAGCCCCGCTAGGGGAAAGAATGAAAAACTGTTTTTT; CDR3 protein: CASSPARGKNEKLFF
J gene: TRBJ2-1; V gene: TRBV5-8; D gene: TRBD1; clone size: once; CDR3 DNA: TGTGCCGGACAGGGAAGCGTATCCTACAATGAGCAGTTCTTC; CDR3 protein: CAGQGSVSYNEQFF
J gene: TRBJ2-1; V gene: TRBV21-1; D gene: .; clone size: .; CDR3 DNA: TGTGCCAGCAGCAAAGAGAAGCAACAGTTCTTC; CDR3 protein: CASSKEKQQFF
J gene: TRBJ1-2; V gene: TRBV19; D gene: .; clone size: .; CDR3 DNA: TGTGCCAGTAGTATCTCCGGGGGGGGCTACACCTTC; CDR3 protein: CASSISGGGYTF
J gene: TRBJ2-1; V gene: TRBV4-1; D gene: .; clone size: .; CDR3 DNA: TGCGCCAGCAGCCAAGAGGGGGTCCCCTCCTCCTACAATGAGCAGTTCTTC; CDR3 protein: CASSQEGVPSSYNEQFF
J gene: TRBJ1-2; V gene: TRBV30; D gene: .; clone size: .; CDR3 DNA: TGTGCCTGGAGTGTGTACGGGCAGATGTATGGCTACACCTTC; CDR3 protein: CAWSVYGQMYGYTF
J gene: TRBJ2-7; V gene: TRBV29-1; D gene: .; clone size: few; CDR3 DNA: TGCAGCGTTGTGCGGGGCAACGAGCAGTACTTC; CDR3 protein: CSVVRGNEQYF